This T cell receptor beta chain was captured by sequencing in a study of T cell changes during pregnancy in multiple sclerosis. Germline V gene sequence: CDR1 ENHRY, CDR2 SYGVKD. The germline V and J ends were trimmed by 5 bases and 2 bases, with 19 bases remaining between them. This CDR3 spans 17 amino acids. Sequencing used immunoSEQ multiplex PCR; TCRdb keeps in-frame clones, though not all of them. The sample lists under 65,000 clones; roughly 91% were seen once. The origin of this receptor is a female donor in good health, enrolled as a control in a pregnancy study. Source: CD4+ T cells from peripheral blood mononuclear cells, taken after pregnancy. The chain recombines TRBV10-3 with TRBJ2-4; weak D call: TRBD2 (6 bases). DNA for the CDR3: TGTGCCATCAGTAGAGGTCCCGGCGGGGATACCAAAAACATTCAGTACTTC. This encodes CAISRGPGGDTKNIQYF.